Sequencing of this TCR beta chain was carried out in a study of T cells after yellow fever vaccination. Synthesis of TCR cDNA relied on 5'RACE template switching, which attached a universal primer site and UMIs. TCRdb passed the 5' RACE reads through MiXCR, listing each CDR3 protein once. The sample lists hundreds of thousands of distinct CDR3 sequences; around 19% were seen once. CDR1 and CDR2 from the germline V gene are MGHRA and YSYEKL. The CDR3 spans 15 residues. V was pared by 4 bases and J by 2 bases, with 7 bases of the junction left unmatched. General study findings and limits: By day 5 rather than day 15, the secondary response had peaked, though it was weaker.

A note on this clonotype: The antigen remains undetermined.

V is TRBV4-1 and J is TRBJ1-2, with TRBD1 matching 7 bases. The receptor comes from a man in his late teens or twenties who received the YFV17D yellow fever vaccine. The sample consisted of PBMCs, taken before the yellow fever booster vaccination. The CDR3 nucleotides are TGCGCCAGCAGCCGAACCAGGACAGGCAACTATGGCTACACCTTC. This sequence encodes CASSRTRTGNYGYTF.